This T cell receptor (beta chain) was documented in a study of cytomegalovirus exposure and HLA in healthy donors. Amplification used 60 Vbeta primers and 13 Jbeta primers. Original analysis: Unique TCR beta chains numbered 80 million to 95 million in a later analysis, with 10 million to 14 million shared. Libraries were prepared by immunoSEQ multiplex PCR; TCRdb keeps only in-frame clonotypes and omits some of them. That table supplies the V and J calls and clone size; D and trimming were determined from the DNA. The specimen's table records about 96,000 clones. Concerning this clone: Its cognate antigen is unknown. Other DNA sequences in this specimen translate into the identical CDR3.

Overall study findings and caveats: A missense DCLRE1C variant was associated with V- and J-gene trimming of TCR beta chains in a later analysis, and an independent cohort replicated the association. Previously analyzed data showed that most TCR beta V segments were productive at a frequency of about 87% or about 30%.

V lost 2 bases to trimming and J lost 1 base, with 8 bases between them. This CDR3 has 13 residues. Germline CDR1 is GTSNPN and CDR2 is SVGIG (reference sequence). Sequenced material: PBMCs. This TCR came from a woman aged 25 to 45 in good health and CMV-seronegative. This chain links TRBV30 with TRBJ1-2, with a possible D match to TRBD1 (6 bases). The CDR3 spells CAWSLQGNYGYTF. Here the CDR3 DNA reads TGTGCCTGGAGTTTACAGGGTAACTATGGCTACACCTTC.